A single T cell receptor (beta chain) is shown here with its context. Its antigen is unidentified. Sequencing of TCR beta drew on CD8+ and CD4+ T cells from blood. These data originate in a study of CD8 T cells in Susac syndrome. Notes on the study in general: Acknowledgment was made by the study that its TCR sequencing and HLA analysis involved a relatively small number of individuals.

Reverse transcription of roughly 0.5 to 1 ug RNA was carried out with random hexamers. MiXCR, run by TCRdb on the immunoSEQ multiplex PCR reads, gives a single entry per CDR3 protein. The table shows around 150,000 distinct CDR3 sequences, with approximately 95% occurring only once. Trimming stripped 0 bases from V and 6 bases from J, with 13 bases between. The CDR3 extends over 15 amino acids. Germline V gene lookup returns CDR1 SGHDT and CDR2 YYEEEE. This TCR derives from a human donor with multiple sclerosis. This chain joins TRBV5-6 and TRBJ2-1, with D tentatively TRBD2 (6 bases). Sample: CD4+ T cells from PBMCs. The CDR3 DNA reads TGTGCCAGCAGCTTGGGGCTAGCGATCCTCAATGAGCAGTTCTTC. Its translation is CASSLGLAILNEQFF.